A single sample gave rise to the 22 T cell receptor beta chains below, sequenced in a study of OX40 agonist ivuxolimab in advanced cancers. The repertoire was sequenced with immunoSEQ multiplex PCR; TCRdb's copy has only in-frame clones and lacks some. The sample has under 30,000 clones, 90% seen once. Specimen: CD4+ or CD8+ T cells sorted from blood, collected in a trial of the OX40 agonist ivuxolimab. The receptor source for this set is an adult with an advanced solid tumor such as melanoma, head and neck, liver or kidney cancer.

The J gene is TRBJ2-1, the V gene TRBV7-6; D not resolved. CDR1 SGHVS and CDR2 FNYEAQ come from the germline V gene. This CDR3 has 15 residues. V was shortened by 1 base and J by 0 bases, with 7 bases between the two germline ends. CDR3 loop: CASSLGGGSYNEQFF. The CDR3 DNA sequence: TGTGCCAGCAGCTTAGGTGGCGGCTCCTACAATGAGCAGTTCTTC. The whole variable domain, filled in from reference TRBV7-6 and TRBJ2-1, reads GAGVSQSPRYKVTKRGQDVALRCDPISGHVSLYWYRQALGQGPEFLTYFNYEAQQDKSGLPNDRFSAERPEGSISTLTIQRTEQRDSAMYRCASSLGGGSYNEQFFGPGTRLTVL.

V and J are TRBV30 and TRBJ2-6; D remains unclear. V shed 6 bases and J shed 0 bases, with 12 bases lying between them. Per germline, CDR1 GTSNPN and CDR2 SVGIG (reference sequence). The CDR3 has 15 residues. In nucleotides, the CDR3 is TGTGCCTGCCCCCCGGGCAGCTCTGGGGCCAACGTCCTGACTTTC. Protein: CACPPGSSGANVLTF.

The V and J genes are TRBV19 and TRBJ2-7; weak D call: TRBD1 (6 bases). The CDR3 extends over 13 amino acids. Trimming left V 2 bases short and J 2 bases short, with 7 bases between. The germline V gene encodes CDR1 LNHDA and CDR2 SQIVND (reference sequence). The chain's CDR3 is CASSIQGTYEQYF. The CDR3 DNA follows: TGTGCCAGTAGTATACAGGGGACCTACGAGCAGTACTTC. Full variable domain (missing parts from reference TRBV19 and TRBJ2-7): DGGITQSPKYLFRKEGQNVTLSCEQNLNHDAMYWYRQDPGQGLRLIYYSQIVNDFQKGDIAEGYSVSREKKESFPLTVTSAQKNPTAFYLCASSIQGTYEQYFGPGTRLTVT.

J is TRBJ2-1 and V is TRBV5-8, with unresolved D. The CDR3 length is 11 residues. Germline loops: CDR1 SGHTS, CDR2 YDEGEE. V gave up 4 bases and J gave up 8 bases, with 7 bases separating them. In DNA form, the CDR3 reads TGTGCCAGCAGCATTTGGGATGAGCAGTTCTTC. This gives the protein CASSIWDEQFF.

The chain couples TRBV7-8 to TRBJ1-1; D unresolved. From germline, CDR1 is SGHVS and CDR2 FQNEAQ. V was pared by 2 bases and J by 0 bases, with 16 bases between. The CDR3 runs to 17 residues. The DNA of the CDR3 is TGTGCCAGCAGCTTAAGGGTGGCCAGTGTCATGAACACTGAAGCTTTCTTT. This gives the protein CASSLRVASVMNTEAFF. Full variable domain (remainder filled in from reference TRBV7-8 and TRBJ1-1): GAGVSQSPRYKVAKRGQDVALRCDPISGHVSLFWYQQALGQGPEFLTYFQNEAQLDKSGLPSDRFFAERPEGSVSTLKIQRTQQEDSAVYLCASSLRVASVMNTEAFFGQGTRLTVV.

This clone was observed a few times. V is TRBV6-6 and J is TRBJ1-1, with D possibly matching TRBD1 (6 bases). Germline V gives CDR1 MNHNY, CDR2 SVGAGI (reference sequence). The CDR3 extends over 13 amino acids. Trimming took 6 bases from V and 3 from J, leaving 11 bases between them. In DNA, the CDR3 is TGTGCCAGCAGACCGGGACACTACACTGAAGCTTTCTTT. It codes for CASRPGHYTEAFF.

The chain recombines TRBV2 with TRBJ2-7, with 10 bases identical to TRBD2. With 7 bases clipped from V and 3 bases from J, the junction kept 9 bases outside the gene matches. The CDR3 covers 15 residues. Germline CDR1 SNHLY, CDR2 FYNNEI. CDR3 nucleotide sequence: TGTGCCAGCACCGAAGGGCTAGCGGGAGTCTACGAGCAGTACTTC. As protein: CASTEGLAGVYEQYF.

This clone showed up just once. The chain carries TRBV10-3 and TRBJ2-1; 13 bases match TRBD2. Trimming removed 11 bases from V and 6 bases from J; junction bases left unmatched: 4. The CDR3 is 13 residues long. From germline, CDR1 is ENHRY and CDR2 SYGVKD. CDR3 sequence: CASTSGRANEQFF. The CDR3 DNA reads TGTGCCTCAACTAGCGGGAGGGCCAATGAGCAGTTCTTC.

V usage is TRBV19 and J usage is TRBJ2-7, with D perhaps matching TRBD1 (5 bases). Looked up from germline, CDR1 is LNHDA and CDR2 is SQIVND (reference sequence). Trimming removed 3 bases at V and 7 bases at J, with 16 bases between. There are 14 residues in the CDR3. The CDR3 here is CASSILAGNGEQYF. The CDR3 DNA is TGTGCCAGTAGTATCTTGGCAGGGAATGGGGAGCAGTACTTC.

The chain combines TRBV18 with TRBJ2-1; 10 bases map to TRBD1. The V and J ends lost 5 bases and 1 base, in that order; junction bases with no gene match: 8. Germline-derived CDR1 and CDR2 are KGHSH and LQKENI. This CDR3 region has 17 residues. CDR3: CASSDRDRGPSYNEQFF. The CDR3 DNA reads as TGTGCCAGCTCAGATCGGGACAGGGGTCCTTCCTACAATGAGCAGTTCTTC.

The DNA of the CDR3 is TGTGCCTGGAGGACATCGAGCTACGAGCAGTACTTC. It encodes CAWRTSSYEQYF. This chain uses TRBV30 with TRBJ2-7, with D uncertain. Germline V lookup: CDR1 GTSNPN, CDR2 SVGIG (reference sequence). The CDR3 covers 12 residues. V gave up 3 bases and J gave up 3 bases, with 9 bases separating them.

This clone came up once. The CDR3 spells CASSPGRGYEQYF. The CDR3 DNA reads TGTGCCAGCAGCCCAGGGCGGGGCTACGAGCAGTACTTC. The chain carries TRBV7-9 and TRBJ2-7, with a possible D match to TRBD2 (6 bases). In germline, CDR1 is SEHNR, CDR2 FQNEAQ (reference sequence). CDR3 length equals 13 residues. Trimming removed 5 bases at V and 3 bases at J, with 11 bases between.

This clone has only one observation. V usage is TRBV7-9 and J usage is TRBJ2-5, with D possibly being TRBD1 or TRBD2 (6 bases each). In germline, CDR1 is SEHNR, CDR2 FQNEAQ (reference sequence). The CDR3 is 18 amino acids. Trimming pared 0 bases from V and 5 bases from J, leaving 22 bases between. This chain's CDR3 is CASSLAGRLRDKLETQYF. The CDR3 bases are TGTGCCAGCAGCTTAGCGGGGAGGTTGCGGGACAAACTGGAGACCCAGTACTTC.

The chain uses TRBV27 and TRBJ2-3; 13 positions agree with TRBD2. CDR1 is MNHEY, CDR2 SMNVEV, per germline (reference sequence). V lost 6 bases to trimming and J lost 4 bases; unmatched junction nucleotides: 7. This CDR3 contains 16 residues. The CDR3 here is CASSWGLAGLSDTQYF. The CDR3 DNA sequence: TGTGCCAGCAGCTGGGGACTAGCGGGGTTGTCAGATACGCAGTATTTT.

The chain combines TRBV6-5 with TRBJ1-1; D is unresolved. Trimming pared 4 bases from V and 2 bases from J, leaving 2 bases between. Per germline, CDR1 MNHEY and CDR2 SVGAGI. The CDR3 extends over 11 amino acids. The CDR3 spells CASSSNTEAFF. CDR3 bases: TGTGCCAGCAGTTCAAACACTGAAGCTTTCTTT.

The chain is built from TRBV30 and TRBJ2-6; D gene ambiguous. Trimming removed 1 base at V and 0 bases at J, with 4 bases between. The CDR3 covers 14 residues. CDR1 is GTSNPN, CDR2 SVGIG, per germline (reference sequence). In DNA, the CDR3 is TGTGCCTGGAGTGGGGGCTCTGGGGCCAACGTCCTGACTTTC. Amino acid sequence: CAWSGGSGANVLTF. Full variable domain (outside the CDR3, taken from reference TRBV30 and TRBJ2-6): SQTIHQWPATLVQPVGSPLSLECTVEGTSNPNLYWYRQAAGRGLQLLFYSVGIGQISSEVPQNLSASRPQDRQFILSSKKLLLSDSGFYLCAWSGGSGANVLTFGAGSRLTVL.

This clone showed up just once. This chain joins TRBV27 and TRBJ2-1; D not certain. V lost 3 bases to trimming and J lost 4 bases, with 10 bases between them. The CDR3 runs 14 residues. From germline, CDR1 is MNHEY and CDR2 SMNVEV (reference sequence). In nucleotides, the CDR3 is TGTGCCAGCAGTTTTTTCGGGCCTTACAATGAGCAGTTCTTC. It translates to CASSFFGPYNEQFF.

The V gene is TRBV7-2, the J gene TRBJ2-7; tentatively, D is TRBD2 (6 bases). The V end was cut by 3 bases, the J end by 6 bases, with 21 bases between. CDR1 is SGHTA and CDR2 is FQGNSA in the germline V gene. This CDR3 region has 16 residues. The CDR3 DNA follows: TGTGCCAGCAGCTTTCAGGCCGGGACTGGGATTCTCGAGCAGTACTTC. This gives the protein CASSFQAGTGILEQYF.

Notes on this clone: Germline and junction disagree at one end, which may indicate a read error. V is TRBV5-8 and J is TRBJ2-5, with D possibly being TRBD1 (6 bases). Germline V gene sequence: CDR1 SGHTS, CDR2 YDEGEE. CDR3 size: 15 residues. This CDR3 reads CASRLGQGLGETQYF. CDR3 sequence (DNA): TGTGCCAGCAGATTGGGGCAGGGGTTGGGGGAGACCCAGTACTTC.

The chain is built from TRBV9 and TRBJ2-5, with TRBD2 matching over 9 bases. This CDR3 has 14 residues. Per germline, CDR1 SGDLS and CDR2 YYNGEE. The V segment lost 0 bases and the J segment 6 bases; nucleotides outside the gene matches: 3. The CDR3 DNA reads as TGTGCCAGCAGCGTAGATAGCGGGAGAAAGACCCAGTACTTC. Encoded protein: CASSVDSGRKTQYF.

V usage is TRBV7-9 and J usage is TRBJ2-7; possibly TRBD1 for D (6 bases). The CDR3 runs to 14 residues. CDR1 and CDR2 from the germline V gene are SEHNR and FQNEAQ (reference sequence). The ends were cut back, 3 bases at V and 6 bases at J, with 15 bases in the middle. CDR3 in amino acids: CASSLTLTGIEQYF. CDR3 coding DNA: TGTGCCAGCAGCTTGACCTTAACAGGGATCGAGCAGTACTTC.

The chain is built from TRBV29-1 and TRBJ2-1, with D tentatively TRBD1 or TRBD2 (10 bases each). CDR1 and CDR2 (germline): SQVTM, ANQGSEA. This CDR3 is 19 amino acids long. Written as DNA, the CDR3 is TGCAGTGCAGCCGGGACAGGGGCAAGCGGGAGGGCGGACGGCAATGAGCAGTTCTTC. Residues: CSAAGTGASGRADGNEQFF.